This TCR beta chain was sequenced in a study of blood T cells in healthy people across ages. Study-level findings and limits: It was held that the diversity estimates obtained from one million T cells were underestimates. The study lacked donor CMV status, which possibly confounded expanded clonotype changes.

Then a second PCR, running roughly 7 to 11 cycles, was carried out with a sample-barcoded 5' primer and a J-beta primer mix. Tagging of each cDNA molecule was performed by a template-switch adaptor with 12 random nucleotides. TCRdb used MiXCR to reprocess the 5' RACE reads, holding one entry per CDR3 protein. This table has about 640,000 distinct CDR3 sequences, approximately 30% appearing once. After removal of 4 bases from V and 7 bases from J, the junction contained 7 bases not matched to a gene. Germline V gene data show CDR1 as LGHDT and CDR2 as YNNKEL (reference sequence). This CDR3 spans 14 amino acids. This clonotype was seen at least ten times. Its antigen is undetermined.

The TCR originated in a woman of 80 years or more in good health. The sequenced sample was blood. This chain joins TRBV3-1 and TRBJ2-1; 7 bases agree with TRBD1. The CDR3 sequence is CASSRDRDRNEQFF. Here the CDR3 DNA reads TGTGCCAGCAGCCGAGACAGGGACCGGAATGAGCAGTTCTTC.